This entry concerns a single T cell receptor (beta chain). Its antigen is still unknown. The entry originates in a study of cytomegalovirus exposure and HLA in healthy donors. Healthy bone marrow donors formed the donor group. CDR3 length: 15 amino acids. The ends were cut back, 6 bases at V and 3 bases at J, with 18 bases in the middle. Germline-derived CDR1 and CDR2 are MDHEN and SYDVKM. The study ran its PCR with 60 Vbeta and 13 Jbeta primers. Using immunoSEQ multiplex PCR, the repertoire was profiled, and TCRdb retains in-frame clones only, with some absent. The sample has under 150,000 clones, 80% to 90% seen once. The study, taken as a whole, reports: In vitro confirmation showed three CMV-associated chains to be CMV antigen specific. In an earlier analysis, in approximately 570 donors, most V segments appeared productive either ~87% or ~30% of the time.

This chain joins TRBV28 and TRBJ2-7, with D possibly TRBD2 on 5 matching bases. The receptor was isolated from a woman aged 40 to 55 in good health and CMV-seropositive. Sample: PBMCs. In DNA, the CDR3 is TGTGCCAGCAGACGGACTTACTCCGGTATCTACGAGCAGTACTTC. It encodes CASRRTYSGIYEQYF.